This T cell receptor beta chain appears in the sequencing data of a study of blood T cell repertoires in COVID-19. Across the study: Sites in the United States, Italy and Spain provided acute and convalescent COVID-19 samples.

The assay was immunoSEQ multiplex PCR, and TCRdb's table has in-frame clones only and misses some. The sample holds tens of thousands of clones, about 70% seen once. The material sequenced was peripheral blood. The receptor was isolated from a woman older than 75 with active or convalescent COVID-19.

The CDR3 loop reads CASSQGGGLTDTQYF. The CDR3 bases are TGCGCCAGCAGCCAAGGGGGGGGCTTAACAGATACGCAGTATTTT. The chain uses TRBV4-1 and TRBJ2-3, with a possible D match to TRBD2 (7 bases). V was trimmed by 1 base and J by 3 bases, leaving 11 bases between them. In germline, CDR1 is MGHRA, CDR2 YSYEKL. This CDR3 spans 15 amino acids.